The 21 T cell receptor beta chains given below trace back to one sample, sequenced in a study of regulatory T cells in long-lasting Graves disease. The time point denotes: newly diagnosed GD, antithyroid drugs for less than 3 months. The authors made the TCR library using RNA they extracted from PBMCs. Library construction for TCR beta used iRepertoire HTBI primers and Arm-PCR of CDR3 regions. In TCRdb, the multiplex PCR reads were re-called with MiXCR into one record per CDR3 protein. The table shows a few hundred thousand distinct CDR3 sequences, with 20% to 25% occurring only once. The material sequenced was peripheral blood mononuclear cells (PBMCs), taken at new diagnosis, from a patient treated with antithyroid drugs. All receptors come from a female donor with Graves disease.

Regarding this clonotype: Being one base from a much bigger clone, this may be a read error. The CDR3 end shows no conserved phenylalanine or tryptophan, and so a read error is likely. In DNA, the CDR3 is TGTGCCAGCAGCTTAGATAGCGGGATAGGGGAGACCCAGTACTCC. The encoded protein is CASSLDSGIGETQYS. This chain uses TRBV7-2 with TRBJ2-1, with TRBD2 matching 8 bases. The J call may be wrong; the DNA end is better matched by TRBJ2-5. This CDR3 has 15 amino acids. Germline V gene lookup returns CDR1 SGHTA and CDR2 FQGNSA.

This clonotype has at least ten counts. The chain couples TRBV28 to TRBJ2-5, with 9 bases that match TRBD1. The germline gives CDR1 MDHEN, CDR2 SYDVKM. Trimming cost V 6 bases and J 4 bases; bases outside gene matches: 9. The CDR3 extends over 15 amino acids. The DNA of the CDR3 is TGTGCCAGCAGCCACAGGGGGCGCGGGGGAGAGACCCAGTACTTC. Translated, it gives CASSHRGRGGETQYF.

This clonotype was detected many times. The gene calls are TRBV11-2 and TRBJ1-5; 10 positions match TRBD1. V dropped 6 bases and J dropped 3; count of bases not matched to a gene: 5. CDR3 length: 15 residues. The germline V gene encodes CDR1 SGHAT and CDR2 FQNNGV. The CDR3 nucleotides read TGTGCCAGCAGTCCGGGACAGGGGCTCAATCAGCCCCAGCATTTT. As protein: CASSPGQGLNQPQHF.

This clonotype was counted many times. The gene calls are TRBV7-3 and TRBJ2-1; 8 bases map to TRBD2. Losses at the gene ends were 6 bases for V and 0 bases for J; bases not matched to a gene: 7. The germline V gene has CDR1 SGHTA and CDR2 FQGTGA. CDR3 length: 16 residues. CDR3 bases: TGTGCCAGCAGTTATAGCGGGACGAGCTCCTACAATGAGCAGTTCTTC. It translates to CASSYSGTSSYNEQFF.

This clonotype was counted a few times. The chain uses TRBV29-1 and TRBJ2-7, with a possible D match to TRBD1 (5 bases). CDR1 and CDR2 from the germline V gene are SQVTM and ANQGSEA. The CDR3 is 12 residues long. The V end lost 7 bases, the J end lost 2 bases, and 12 bases lay between the germline ends. The CDR3 loop reads CSAQGNTYEQYF. CDR3 nucleotides: TGCAGCGCCCAGGGAAACACCTACGAGCAGTACTTC.

This chain joins TRBV20-1 and TRBJ1-3; D perhaps matches TRBD1 (5 bases). The CDR3 length is 14 residues. Trimming removed 3 bases at V and 0 bases at J, with 9 bases between. CDR1 and CDR2 from the germline V gene are DFQATT and SNEGSKA (reference sequence). This chain's CDR3 is CSASDSFSGNTIYF. CDR3 DNA: TGCAGTGCTAGTGACAGTTTCTCTGGAAACACCATATATTTT.

This clonotype was seen repeatedly, ten times or more. The V call is TRBV2, the J call TRBJ1-5; no reliable D call. Germline V gives CDR1 SNHLY, CDR2 FYNNEI. The CDR3 spans 12 residues. V lost 8 bases, J lost 6 bases, and 11 bases lay in between. The CDR3 nucleotides read TGTGCCAGCCACTTGATGGGTCAGCCCCAGCATTTT. It encodes CASHLMGQPQHF.

CDR3 amino acids: CASSYDGGANVLTF. The CDR3 DNA follows: TGTGCCAGCAGTTACGACGGGGGGGCCAACGTCCTGACTTTC. This sequence joins TRBV6-5 and TRBJ2-6; D not certain. Trimming removed 2 bases at V and 4 bases at J, with 6 bases between. The CDR3 extends over 14 amino acids. Germline CDR1 is MNHEY and CDR2 is SVGAGI.

This clonotype was found many times. The V call is TRBV7-2, the J call TRBJ2-1; D may match TRBD1 or TRBD2 (5 bases each). The germline V and J ends were trimmed by 1 base and 0 bases, with 10 bases remaining between them. The germline CDR1 and CDR2 sequences are SGHTA and FQGNSA. The CDR3 consists of 16 residues. The DNA of the CDR3 is TGTGCCAGCAGCTTAGTAGGGGAGTTCTCCTACAATGAGCAGTTCTTC. Amino acids: CASSLVGEFSYNEQFF. Full variable domain (missing parts from reference TRBV7-2 and TRBJ2-1): GAGVSQSPSNKVTEKGKDVELRCDPISGHTALYWYRQSLGQGLEFLIYFQGNSAPDKSGLPSDRFSAERTGGSVSTLTIQRTQQEDSAVYLCASSLVGEFSYNEQFFGPGTRLTVL.

This clonotype occurred a few times. The V call is TRBV10-3, the J call TRBJ2-5; 8 bases align to TRBD1. The germline CDR1 and CDR2 sequences are ENHRY and SYGVKD. The V and J ends lost 6 bases and 5 bases, in that order; junction bases with no gene match: 11. The CDR3 loop spans 15 amino acids. CDR3 loop: CAISADRGSGETQYF. CDR3 nucleotide sequence: TGTGCCATCAGCGCAGACAGGGGATCCGGGGAGACCCAGTACTTC.

There are many counts of this clonotype. The genes are TRBV28 and TRBJ1-1, with TRBD1 matching 11 bases. CDR1 is MDHEN, CDR2 SYDVKM, per germline. V shed 5 bases, J shed 10 bases, and the junction held 12 bases outside the gene matches. The CDR3 contains 15 residues. CDR3 bases: TGTGCCAGCAGTACTACTTGGACAGGGGGCTTTGGAGCTTTCTTT. Its protein product is CASSTTWTGGFGAFF.

Comment on this clonotype: Given a much more abundant clone one base away, this may be a read error. The chain combines TRBV27 with TRBJ2-5; the D is unclear. Between the trimmed V and J ends, which lost 2 bases and 11 bases, there was a span of 12 bases. The CDR3 has 12 residues. The germline V gene has CDR1 MNHEY and CDR2 SMNVEV (reference sequence). The CDR3 loop reads CASSLTVHEQYF. CDR3 nucleotide sequence: TGTGCCAGCAGTTTAACCGTCCATGAGCAGTACTTC.

This clonotype was seen many times. V is TRBV19 and J is TRBJ2-5, with D maybe TRBD1 (6 bases). The CDR3 extends over 14 amino acids. The ends were cut back, 7 bases at V and 7 bases at J, with 19 bases in the middle. CDR1 LNHDA and CDR2 SQIVND come from the germline V gene (reference sequence). The CDR3 DNA sequence: TGTGCCAGTAACCCAGGGGAAACGGTGGGGACCCAGTACTTC. Its protein is CASNPGETVGTQYF.

The rearrangement links TRBV7-6 to TRBJ2-7, with D unclear. Per the germline V gene, CDR1 is SGHVS and CDR2 is FNYEAQ. Trimming took off 5 bases at V and 2 bases at J, with 10 bases between the two ends. The CDR3 runs to 13 residues. The CDR3 sequence: CASSAQLTYEQYF. The CDR3 nucleotides read TGTGCCAGCAGCGCACAGCTAACCTACGAGCAGTACTTC.

This clonotype was picked up many times. The rearrangement joins TRBV7-9 to TRBJ2-5; 12 positions agree with TRBD2. With V trimmed by 5 bases and J by 5 bases, 6 bases remained unmatched. This CDR3 is 15 amino acids long. CDR1 is SEHNR, CDR2 FQNEAQ, per germline (reference sequence). The CDR3 is CASSPLAGGGETQYF. In DNA, the CDR3 is TGTGCCAGCAGCCCACTAGCGGGAGGTGGGGAGACCCAGTACTTC.

This clonotype was found many times. The genes are TRBV5-1 and TRBJ2-7, with 7 bases that match TRBD1. V lost 6 bases and J lost 2; bases outside the gene matches: 8. Germline CDR1 and CDR2: SGHRS and YFSETQ. The CDR3 is made up of 14 amino acids. The DNA of the CDR3 is TGCGCCAGCACCGACCCGGACAGGACCTACGAGCAGTACTTC. Protein: CASTDPDRTYEQYF.

This clonotype showed up many times. The chain employs TRBV29-1 and TRBJ2-7, with 8 bases matching TRBD2. Germline lookup yields CDR1 SQVTM and CDR2 ANQGSEA. V shed 7 bases, J shed 6 bases, and the junction held 8 bases outside the gene matches. The CDR3 spans 12 residues. This CDR3 is CSAGTRGLEQYF. The CDR3 bases are TGCAGCGCCGGGACTAGAGGACTCGAGCAGTACTTC.

This clonotype was recorded at least ten times. V and J are TRBV25-1 and TRBJ2-3; no firm D call. V lost 1 base to trimming and J lost 1 base, with 6 bases between them. This CDR3 region has 14 residues. Germline V gene lookup returns CDR1 MGHDK and CDR2 SYGVNS. The CDR3 sequence: CASSEFGGTDTQYF. The DNA for the CDR3 is TGTGCCAGCAGTGAATTCGGCGGCACAGATACGCAGTATTTT.

This clonotype has only a few counts. The chain employs TRBV6-2 or TRBV6-3 and TRBJ1-4, with D possibly TRBD1 on 5 matching bases. Germline V gene sequence: CDR1 MNHEY, CDR2 SVGEGT. With 8 bases removed from V and 0 bases from J, the gap between germline ends came to 16 bases. This CDR3 region has 16 residues. CDR3 sequence reads: CASSVGRLATNEKLFF. The CDR3, as DNA: TGTGCCAGCTCCGTGGGGCGCCTTGCAACTAATGAAAAACTGTTTTTT.

V gene TRBV29-1 combines with J gene TRBJ1-4; D unresolved. Trimming cost V 5 bases and J 1 base, with 14 bases left between them. The CDR3 sequence is 15 residues long. Germline lookup yields CDR1 SQVTM and CDR2 ANQGSEA. This CDR3 is CSVQEPDGTNEKLFF. The CDR3 DNA reads TGCAGCGTTCAGGAACCTGACGGAACTAATGAAAAACTGTTTTTT.

This clonotype was detected many times. Here the CDR3 reads CATSERDTDGYTF. Here the CDR3 DNA reads TGTGCCACCAGTGAACGGGACACGGATGGCTACACCTTC. V gene TRBV24-1 combines with J gene TRBJ1-2, with a possible D match to TRBD1 (6 bases). The germline V gene has CDR1 KGHDR and CDR2 SFDVKD. The CDR3 spans 13 residues. The V end lost 4 bases, the J end lost 6 bases, and 11 bases lay between the germline ends.